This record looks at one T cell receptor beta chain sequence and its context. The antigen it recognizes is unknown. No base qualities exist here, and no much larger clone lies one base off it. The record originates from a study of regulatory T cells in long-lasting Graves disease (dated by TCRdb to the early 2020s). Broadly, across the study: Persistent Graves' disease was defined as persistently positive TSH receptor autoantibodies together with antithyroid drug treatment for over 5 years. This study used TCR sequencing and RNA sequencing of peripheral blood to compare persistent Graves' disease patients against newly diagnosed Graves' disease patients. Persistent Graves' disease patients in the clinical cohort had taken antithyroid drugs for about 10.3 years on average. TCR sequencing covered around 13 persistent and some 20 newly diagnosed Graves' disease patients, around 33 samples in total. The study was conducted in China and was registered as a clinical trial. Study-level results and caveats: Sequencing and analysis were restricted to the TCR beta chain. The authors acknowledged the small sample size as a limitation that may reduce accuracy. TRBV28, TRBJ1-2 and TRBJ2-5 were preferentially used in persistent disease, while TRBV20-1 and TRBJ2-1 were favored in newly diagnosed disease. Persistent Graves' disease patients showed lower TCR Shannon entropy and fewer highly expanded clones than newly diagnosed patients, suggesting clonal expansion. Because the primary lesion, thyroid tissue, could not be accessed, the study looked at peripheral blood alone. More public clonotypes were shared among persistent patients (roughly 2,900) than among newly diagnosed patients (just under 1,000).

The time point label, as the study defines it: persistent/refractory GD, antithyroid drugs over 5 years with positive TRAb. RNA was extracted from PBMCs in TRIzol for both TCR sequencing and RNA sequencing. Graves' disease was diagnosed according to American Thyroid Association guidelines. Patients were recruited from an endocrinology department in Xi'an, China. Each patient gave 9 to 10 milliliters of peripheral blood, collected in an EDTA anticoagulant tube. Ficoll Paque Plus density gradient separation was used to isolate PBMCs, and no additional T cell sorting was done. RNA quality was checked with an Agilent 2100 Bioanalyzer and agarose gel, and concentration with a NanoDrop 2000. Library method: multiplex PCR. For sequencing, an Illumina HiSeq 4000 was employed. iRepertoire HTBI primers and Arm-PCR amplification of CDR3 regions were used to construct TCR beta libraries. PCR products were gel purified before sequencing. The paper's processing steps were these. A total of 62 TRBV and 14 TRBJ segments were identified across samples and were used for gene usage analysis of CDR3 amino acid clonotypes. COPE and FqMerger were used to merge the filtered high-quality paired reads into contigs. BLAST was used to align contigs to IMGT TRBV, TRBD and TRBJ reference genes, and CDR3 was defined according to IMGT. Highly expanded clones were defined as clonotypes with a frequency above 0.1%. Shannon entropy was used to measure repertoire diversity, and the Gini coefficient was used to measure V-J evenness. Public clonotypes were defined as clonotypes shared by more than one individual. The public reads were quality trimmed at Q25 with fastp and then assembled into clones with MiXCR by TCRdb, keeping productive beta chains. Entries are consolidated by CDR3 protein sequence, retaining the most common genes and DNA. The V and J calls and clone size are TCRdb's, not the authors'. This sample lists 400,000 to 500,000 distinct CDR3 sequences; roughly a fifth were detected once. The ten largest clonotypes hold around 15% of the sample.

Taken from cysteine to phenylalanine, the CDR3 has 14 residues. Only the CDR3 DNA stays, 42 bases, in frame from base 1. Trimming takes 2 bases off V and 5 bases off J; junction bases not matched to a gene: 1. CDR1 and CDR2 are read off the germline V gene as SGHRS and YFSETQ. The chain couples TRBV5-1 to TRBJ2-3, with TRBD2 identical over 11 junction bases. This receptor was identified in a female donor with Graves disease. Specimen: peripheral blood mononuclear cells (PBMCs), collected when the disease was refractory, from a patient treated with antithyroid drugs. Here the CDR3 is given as CASSFGLAGDTQYF. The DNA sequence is TGCGCCAGCAGCTTCGGACTAGCGGGAGATACGCAGTATTTT. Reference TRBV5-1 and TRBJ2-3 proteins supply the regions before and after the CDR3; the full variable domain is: KAGVTQTPRYLIKTRGQQVTLSCSPISGHRSVSWYQQTPGQGLQFLFEYFSETQRNKGNFPGRFSGRQFSNSRSEMNVSTLELGDSALYLCASSFGLAGDTQYFGPGTRLTVL.